This TCR beta chain is from a study of patients and donors after allogeneic stem cell transplantation. Germline V gene lookup returns CDR1 KGHDR and CDR2 SFDVKD. Between the trimmed V and J ends, which lost 3 bases and 3 bases, there was a span of 10 bases. This CDR3 region has 14 residues. One entry per CDR3 protein, called by TCRdb with MiXCR from the RT-PCR reads. Of about 960,000 distinct CDR3 sequences detected, about a sixth appear once; the ten largest clones hold approximately 5.9%. This clonotype showed up just a few times. The sequenced material came from blood, either unsorted or a sorted T cell fraction (not recorded which). This receptor was identified in a human donor who was either an allogeneic HSCT recipient or a stem cell or donor lymphocyte infusion donor (not recorded which). It is not recorded whose cells these are; they may come from a transplant donor. This rearrangement joins TRBV24-1 to TRBJ1-2; D may be TRBD1 (5 bases). The CDR3 reads CATSDQGLDYGYTF. CDR3 nucleotides: TGTGCCACCAGTGATCAGGGACTCGACTATGGCTACACCTTC.